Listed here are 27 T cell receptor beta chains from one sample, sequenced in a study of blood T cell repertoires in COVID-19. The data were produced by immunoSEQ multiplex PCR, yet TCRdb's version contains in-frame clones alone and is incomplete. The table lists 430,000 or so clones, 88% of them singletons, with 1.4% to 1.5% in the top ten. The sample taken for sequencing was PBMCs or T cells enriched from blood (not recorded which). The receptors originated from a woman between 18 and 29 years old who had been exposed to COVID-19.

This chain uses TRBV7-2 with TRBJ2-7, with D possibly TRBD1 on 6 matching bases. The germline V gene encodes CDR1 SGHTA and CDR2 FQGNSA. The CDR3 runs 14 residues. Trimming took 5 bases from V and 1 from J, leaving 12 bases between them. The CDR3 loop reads CASSAIRGSYEQYF. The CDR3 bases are TGTGCCAGCAGCGCTATCAGGGGTTCCTACGAGCAGTACTTC. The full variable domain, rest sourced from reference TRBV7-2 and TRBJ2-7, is GAGVSQSPSNKVTEKGKDVELRCDPISGHTALYWYRQSLGQGLEFLIYFQGNSAPDKSGLPSDRFSAERTGGSVSTLTIQRTQQEDSAVYLCASSAIRGSYEQYFGPGTRLTVT.

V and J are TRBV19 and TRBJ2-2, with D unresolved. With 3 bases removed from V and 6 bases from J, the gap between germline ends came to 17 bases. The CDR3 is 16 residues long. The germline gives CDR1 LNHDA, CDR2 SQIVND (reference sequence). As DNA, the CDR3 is TGTGCCAGTAGTATTACGTGGTTAGTCGGTCCCGGGGAGCTGTTTTTT. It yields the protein CASSITWLVGPGELFF.

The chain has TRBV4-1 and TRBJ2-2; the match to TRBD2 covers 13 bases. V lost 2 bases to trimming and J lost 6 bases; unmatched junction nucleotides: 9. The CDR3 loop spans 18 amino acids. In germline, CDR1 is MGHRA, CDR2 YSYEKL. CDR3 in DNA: TGCGCCAGCAGCCAAAAGGGGGGGACTAGCGGGAATCCCGGGGAGCTGTTTTTT. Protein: CASSQKGGTSGNPGELFF.

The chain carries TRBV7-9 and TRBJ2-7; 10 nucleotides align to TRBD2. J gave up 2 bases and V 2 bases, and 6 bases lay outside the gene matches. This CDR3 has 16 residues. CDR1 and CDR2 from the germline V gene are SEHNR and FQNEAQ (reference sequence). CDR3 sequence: CASSLTTSGKTYEQYF. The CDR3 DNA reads TGTGCCAGCAGCTTAACCACTAGCGGGAAGACCTACGAGCAGTACTTC.

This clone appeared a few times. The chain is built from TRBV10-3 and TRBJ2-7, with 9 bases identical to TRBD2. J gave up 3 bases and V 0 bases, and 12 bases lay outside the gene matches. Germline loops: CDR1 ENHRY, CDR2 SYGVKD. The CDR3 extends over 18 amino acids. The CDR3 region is CAISESRSGGRAGYEQYF. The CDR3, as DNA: TGTGCCATCAGTGAGTCGAGGTCGGGCGGGAGGGCCGGCTACGAGCAGTACTTC.

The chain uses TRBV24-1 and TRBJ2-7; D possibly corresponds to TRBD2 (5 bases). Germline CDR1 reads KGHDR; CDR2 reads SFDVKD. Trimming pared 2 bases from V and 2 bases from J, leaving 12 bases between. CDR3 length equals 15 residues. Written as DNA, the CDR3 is TGTGCCACCAGTGATTCAGGACTTTCACCCTACGAGCAGTACTTC. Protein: CATSDSGLSPYEQYF.

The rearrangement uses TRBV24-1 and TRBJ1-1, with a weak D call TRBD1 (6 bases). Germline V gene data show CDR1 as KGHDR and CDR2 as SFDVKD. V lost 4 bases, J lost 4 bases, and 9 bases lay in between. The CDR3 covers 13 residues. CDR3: CATSDRGTTEAFF. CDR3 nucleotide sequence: TGTGCCACCAGTGACAGGGGTACCACTGAAGCTTTCTTT.

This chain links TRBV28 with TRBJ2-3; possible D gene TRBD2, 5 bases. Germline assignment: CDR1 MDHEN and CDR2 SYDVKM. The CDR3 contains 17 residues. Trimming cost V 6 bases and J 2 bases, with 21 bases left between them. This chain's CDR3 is CASRPTVGAGATDTQYF. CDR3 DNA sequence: TGTGCCAGCAGGCCAACGGTCGGTGCGGGTGCCACAGATACGCAGTATTTT.

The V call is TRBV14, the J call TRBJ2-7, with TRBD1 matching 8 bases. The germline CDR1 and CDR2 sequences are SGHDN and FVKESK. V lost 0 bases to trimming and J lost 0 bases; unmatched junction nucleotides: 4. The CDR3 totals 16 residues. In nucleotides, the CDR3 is TGTGCCAGCAGCCAAGAGGGACAGGCCAGCTCCTACGAGCAGTACTTC. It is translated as CASSQEGQASSYEQYF.

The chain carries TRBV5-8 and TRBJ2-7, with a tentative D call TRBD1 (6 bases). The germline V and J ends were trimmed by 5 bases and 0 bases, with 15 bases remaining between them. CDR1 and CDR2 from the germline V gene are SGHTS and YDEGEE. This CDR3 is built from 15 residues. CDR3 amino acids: CASSRPPGVSYEQYF. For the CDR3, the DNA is TGTGCCAGCAGTCGGCCACCAGGGGTCTCCTACGAGCAGTACTTC. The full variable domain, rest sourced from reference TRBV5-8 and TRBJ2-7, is EAGVTQSPTHLIKTRGQQATLRCSPISGHTSVYWYQQALGLGLQFLLWYDEGEERNRGNFPPRFSGRQFPNYSSELNVNALELEDSALYLCASSRPPGVSYEQYFGPGTRLTVT.

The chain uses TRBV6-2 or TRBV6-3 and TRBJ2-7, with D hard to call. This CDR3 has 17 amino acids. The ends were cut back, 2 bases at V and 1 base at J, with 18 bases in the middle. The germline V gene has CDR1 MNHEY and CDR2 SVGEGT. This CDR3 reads CASSYAGGKPSSYEQYF. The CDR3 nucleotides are TGTGCCAGCAGTTACGCCGGCGGCAAGCCTTCTTCCTACGAGCAGTACTTC.

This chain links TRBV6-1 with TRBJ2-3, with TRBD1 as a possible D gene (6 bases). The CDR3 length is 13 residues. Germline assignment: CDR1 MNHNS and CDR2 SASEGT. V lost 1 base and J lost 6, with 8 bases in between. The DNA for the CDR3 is TGTGCCAGCAGTGAAGGGGGGCCTGATACGCAGTATTTT. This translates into CASSEGGPDTQYF.

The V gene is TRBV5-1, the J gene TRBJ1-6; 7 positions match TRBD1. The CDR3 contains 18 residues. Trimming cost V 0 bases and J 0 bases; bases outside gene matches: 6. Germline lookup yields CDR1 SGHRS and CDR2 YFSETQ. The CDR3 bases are TGCGCCAGCAGCTTGGTGGGACAGTTGAGCTCCTATAATTCACCCCTCCACTTT. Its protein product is CASSLVGQLSSYNSPLHF.

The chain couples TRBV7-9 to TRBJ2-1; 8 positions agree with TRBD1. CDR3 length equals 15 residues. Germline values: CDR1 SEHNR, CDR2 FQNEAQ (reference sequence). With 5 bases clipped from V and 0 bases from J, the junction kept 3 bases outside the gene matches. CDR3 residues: CASSLDRASYNEQFF. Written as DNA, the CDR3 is TGTGCCAGCAGCCTGGACAGGGCCTCCTACAATGAGCAGTTCTTC.

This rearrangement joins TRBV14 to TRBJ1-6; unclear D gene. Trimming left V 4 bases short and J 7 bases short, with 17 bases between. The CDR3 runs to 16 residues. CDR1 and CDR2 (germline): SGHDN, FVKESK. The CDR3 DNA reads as TGTGCCAGCAGCCCCCGGTTTATGTCCGGGAATTCACCCCTCCACTTT. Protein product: CASSPRFMSGNSPLHF.

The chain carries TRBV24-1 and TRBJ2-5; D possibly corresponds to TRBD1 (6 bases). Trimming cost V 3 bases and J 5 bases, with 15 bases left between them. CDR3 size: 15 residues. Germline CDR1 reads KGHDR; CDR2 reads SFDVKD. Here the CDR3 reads CATSDAGVFGETQYF. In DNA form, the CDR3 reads TGTGCCACCAGTGATGCAGGGGTTTTTGGGGAGACCCAGTACTTC.

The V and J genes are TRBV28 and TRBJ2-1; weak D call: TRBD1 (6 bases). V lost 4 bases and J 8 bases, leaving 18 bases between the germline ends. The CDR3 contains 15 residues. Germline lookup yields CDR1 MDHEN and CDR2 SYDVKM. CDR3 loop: CASSSRQATRYEQFF. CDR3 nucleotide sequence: TGTGCCAGCAGTTCTAGACAGGCCACTCGTTATGAGCAGTTCTTC.

The CDR3 loop reads CASSRGQGVGQPQHF. As DNA, the CDR3 is TGTGCCAGCAGCCGCGGACAGGGTGTGGGTCAGCCCCAGCATTTT. The V and J genes are TRBV13 and TRBJ1-5, with 8 nucleotides matching TRBD1. In germline, CDR1 is PRHDT, CDR2 FYEKMQ (reference sequence). The CDR3 consists of 15 residues. J lost 6 bases, V lost 5 bases, and 9 bases had no gene match.

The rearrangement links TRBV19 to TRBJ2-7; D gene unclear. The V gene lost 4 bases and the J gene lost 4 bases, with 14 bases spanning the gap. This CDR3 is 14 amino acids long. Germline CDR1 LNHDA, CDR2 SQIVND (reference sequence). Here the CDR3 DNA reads TGTGCCAGTAGTACAAAGACCCAGGCGTACGAGCAGTACTTC. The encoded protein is CASSTKTQAYEQYF. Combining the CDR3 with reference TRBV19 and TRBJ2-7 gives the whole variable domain DGGITQSPKYLFRKEGQNVTLSCEQNLNHDAMYWYRQDPGQGLRLIYYSQIVNDFQKGDIAEGYSVSREKKESFPLTVTSAQKNPTAFYLCASSTKTQAYEQYFGPGTRLTVT.

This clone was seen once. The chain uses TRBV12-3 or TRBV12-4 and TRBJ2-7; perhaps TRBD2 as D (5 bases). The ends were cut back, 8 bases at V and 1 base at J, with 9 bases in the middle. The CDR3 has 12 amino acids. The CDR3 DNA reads TGTGCCAGCGTCGGGAATTCCTACGAGCAGTACTTC. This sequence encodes CASVGNSYEQYF.

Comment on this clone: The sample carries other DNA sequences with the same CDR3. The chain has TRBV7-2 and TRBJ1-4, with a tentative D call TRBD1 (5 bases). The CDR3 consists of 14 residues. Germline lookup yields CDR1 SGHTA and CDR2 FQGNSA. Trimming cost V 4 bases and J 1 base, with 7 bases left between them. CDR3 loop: CASSWGGTNEKLFF. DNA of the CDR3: TGTGCCAGCAGCTGGGGCGGAACTAATGAAAAACTGTTTTTT.

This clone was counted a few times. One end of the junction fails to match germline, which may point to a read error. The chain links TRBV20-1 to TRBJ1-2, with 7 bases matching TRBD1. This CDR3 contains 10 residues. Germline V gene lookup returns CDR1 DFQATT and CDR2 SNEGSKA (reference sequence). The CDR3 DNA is TGCAGTGCTAGAGGGGGGGACAGCTTCTTC. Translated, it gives CSARGGDSFF.

CDR3 coding DNA: TGTGCCAGCAGTGACCCGAGGACTAGCGGCCCGAGCACAGATACGCAGTATTTT. Protein sequence: CASSDPRTSGPSTDTQYF. The chain employs TRBV25-1 and TRBJ2-3; 10 bases align to TRBD2. This CDR3 spans 18 amino acids. V was clipped by 3 bases and J by 0 bases; unmatched bases: 9. Looked up from germline, CDR1 is MGHDK and CDR2 is SYGVNS.

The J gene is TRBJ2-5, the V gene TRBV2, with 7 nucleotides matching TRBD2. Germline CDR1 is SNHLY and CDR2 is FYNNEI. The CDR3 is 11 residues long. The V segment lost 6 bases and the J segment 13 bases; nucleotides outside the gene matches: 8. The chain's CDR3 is CASRFRTSRYF. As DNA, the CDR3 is TGTGCCAGCAGATTCCGGACTAGTCGGTACTTC.

In DNA form, the CDR3 reads TGTGCCAGCAGCAACAGGGAAAACACTGAAGCTTTCTTT. It encodes CASSNRENTEAFF. This chain links TRBV27 with TRBJ1-1; tentative D call: TRBD1 (6 bases). Looked up from germline, CDR1 is MNHEY and CDR2 is SMNVEV (reference sequence). Trimming took 6 bases from V and 2 from J, leaving 10 bases between them. CDR3 length equals 13 residues.

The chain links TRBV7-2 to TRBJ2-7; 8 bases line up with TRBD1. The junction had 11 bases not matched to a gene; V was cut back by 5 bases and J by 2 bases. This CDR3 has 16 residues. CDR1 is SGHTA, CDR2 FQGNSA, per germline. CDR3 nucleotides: TGTGCCAGCAGCGCCACTCCCGGGACAGGTCCCTACGAGCAGTACTTC. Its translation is CASSATPGTGPYEQYF.

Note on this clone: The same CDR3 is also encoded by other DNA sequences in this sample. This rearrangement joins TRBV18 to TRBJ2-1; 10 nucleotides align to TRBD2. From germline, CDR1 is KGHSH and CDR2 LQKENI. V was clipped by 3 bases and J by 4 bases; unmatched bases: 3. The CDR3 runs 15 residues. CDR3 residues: CASSPGLAEYNEQFF. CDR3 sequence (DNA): TGTGCCAGCTCACCCGGACTAGCGGAGTACAATGAGCAGTTCTTC.